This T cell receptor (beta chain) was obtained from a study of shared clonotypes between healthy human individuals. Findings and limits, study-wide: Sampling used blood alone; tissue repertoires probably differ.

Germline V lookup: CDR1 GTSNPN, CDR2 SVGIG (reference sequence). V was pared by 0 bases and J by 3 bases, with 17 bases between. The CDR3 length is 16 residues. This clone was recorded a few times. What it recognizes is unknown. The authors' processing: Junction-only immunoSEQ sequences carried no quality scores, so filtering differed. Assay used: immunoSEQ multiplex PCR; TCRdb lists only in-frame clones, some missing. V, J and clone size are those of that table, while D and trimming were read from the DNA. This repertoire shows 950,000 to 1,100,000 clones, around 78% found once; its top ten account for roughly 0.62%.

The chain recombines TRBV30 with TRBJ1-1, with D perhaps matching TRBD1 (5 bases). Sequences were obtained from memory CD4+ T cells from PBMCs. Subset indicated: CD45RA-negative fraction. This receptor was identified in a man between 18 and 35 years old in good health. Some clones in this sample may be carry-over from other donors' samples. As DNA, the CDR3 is TGTGCCTGGAGTGTGGCGGTGGCAGGGATTTACACTGAAGCTTTCTTT. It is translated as CAWSVAVAGIYTEAFF.